A selection of T cell receptor beta chains follows, all from one sample in a study of T cell repertoires in cytomegalovirus infection. TCRdb reprocessed the reads via MiXCR and lists one record per CDR3 protein. The table includes about 490,000 distinct CDR3 sequences, 16% detected once. The sequenced sample consisted of CD8+ T cells from PBMCs. These receptor sequences come from a human donor in good health (CMV status not recorded). Some clones in this sample may be carry-over from other donors' samples. CDR3s include the opening cysteine and the closing phenylalanine or tryptophan. The order of the fields is J gene, D gene, clone size, V gene, CDR3 DNA, CDR3 protein. A D gene is named only where the DNA matches it firmly. Clone size is stated in some rows and not others, as once, few, many or a class when expanded.

>TRBJ1-1|TRBD1|NA|TRBV7-3
TGTGCCAGCAGCACAACAGGGGGGGCGAACACTGAAGCTTTCTTT
CASSTTGGANTEAFF
>TRBJ2-3|TRBD2|once|TRBV5-5
TGTGCCAGCAGCCGAAGACTAGCGGGAGGTAGAGATACGCAGTATTTT
CASSRRLAGGRDTQYF
>TRBJ1-4|TRBD1|many|TRBV7-9
TGTGCCAGCAGCGGGCCGGGACAGGGCCATACTAATGAAAAACTGTTTTTT
CASSGPGQGHTNEKLFF
>TRBJ2-3|NA|NA|TRBV9
TGTGCCAGCAGCGTCATAGCGGAGAGCACAGATACGCAGTATTTT
CASSVIAESTDTQYF
>TRBJ2-5|TRBD2|many|TRBV7-3
TGTGCCAGCAGCTCCAGCGGGGGGTGGGGAGAGACCCAGTACTTC
CASSSSGGWGETQYF
>TRBJ2-7|NA|NA|TRBV5-6
TGTGCCAGCAGCGCATCGACAAGGATTACCTACGAGCAGTACTTC
CASSASTRITYEQYF
>TRBJ2-5|TRBD1|many|TRBV28
TGTGCCAGCAGGCAACACAGGGGGCGGGTGGAGACCCAGTACTTC
CASRQHRGRVETQYF
>TRBJ2-3|NA|NA|TRBV5-6
TGTGCCAGCACCCTCGGACAGACTAGCACAGATACGCAGTATTTT
CASTLGQTSTDTQYF
>TRBJ2-5|TRBD2|many|TRBV7-2
TGTGCCAGCAGCTTTGGACTAGCGGGAGGGGAAGAGACCCAGTACTTC
CASSFGLAGGEETQYF
>TRBJ1-2|NA|many|TRBV4-2
TGTGCCAGCAGCCAAGACACTCGTCCCGGATCAGCATCTAACTATGGCTACACCTTC
CASSQDTRPGSASNYGYTF
>TRBJ1-1|NA|NA|TRBV12-3/TRBV12-4
TGTGCCACCGGGGGGGGAGATCACACTGAAGCTTTCTTT
CATGGGDHTEAFF
>TRBJ1-6|NA|many|TRBV6-1
TGTGCCAGCAGTGACGGACAGAGCTCCTATAATTCACCCCTCCACTTT
CASSDGQSSYNSPLHF
>TRBJ2-4|TRBD2|many|TRBV4-2
TGTGCCAGCAGCCAAGATCCTGACGGGAGGGCCGGGGGAAACATTCAGTACTTC
CASSQDPDGRAGGNIQYF
>TRBJ1-2|NA|NA|TRBV14
TGTGCCAGCAGCCTACCTGCTAGAAGGGACGACGAAGATGGCTACACCTTC
CASSLPARRDDEDGYTF
>TRBJ2-7|NA|many|TRBV7-2
TGTGCCAGCAGCTCCCTTACTAGCACACGTCGCAACGAGCAGTACTTC
CASSSLTSTRRNEQYF
>TRBJ2-2|NA|NA|TRBV5-4
TGTGCCAGCAACCCACCGGGGAACGGGGAGCTGTTTTTT
CASNPPGNGELFF
>TRBJ2-1|NA|few|TRBV5-1
TGCGCCAGCAGGCTAGCGATCAATGAGCAGTTCTTC
CASRLAINEQFF
>TRBJ2-1|NA|NA|TRBV6-5
TGTGCCATATCAGCGAGAAGGGGACGTGAGCAGTTCTTC
CAISARRGREQFF
>TRBJ2-7|NA|many|TRBV7-9
TGTGCCAGCAGCTCGACGGAGTTTTACGAGCAGTACTTC
CASSSTEFYEQYF
>TRBJ1-1|NA|few|TRBV5-5
TGTGCCAGCAGCTTGGTAGGGGGTTCGGGCACTGAAGCTTTCTTT
CASSLVGGSGTEAFF
>TRBJ2-7|NA|many|TRBV7-9
TGTGCCAGCACGACAGGAACCTACGAGCAGTACTTC
CASTTGTYEQYF
>TRBJ1-1|NA|many|TRBV7-9
TGTGCCAGCAGCTTAGACTCGGCTACGAACACTGAAGCTTTCTTT
CASSLDSATNTEAFF
>TRBJ2-1|NA|NA|TRBV5-1
TGCGCCAGCATCTTGGACTCATACTCCTACAATGAGCAGTTCTTC
CASILDSYSYNEQFF
>TRBJ2-1|NA|NA|TRBV6-5
TGTGCCAGCAGTTACGCTAGGTTTAGCTCCTACAATGAGCAGTTCTTC
CASSYARFSSYNEQFF
>TRBJ1-2|NA|NA|TRBV7-9
TGTGCCAGCGGTAGGGGCGGTGACTATGGCTACACCTTC
CASGRGGDYGYTF
>TRBJ2-3|TRBD1|many|TRBV7-2
TGTGCCAGCAGCTTGGGGACAGTGGGGGCAGATACGCAGTATTTT
CASSLGTVGADTQYF
>TRBJ2-3|NA|many|TRBV7-8
TGTGCCAGCATCCAGGACACTCTAGCAGATACGCAGTATTTT
CASIQDTLADTQYF
>TRBJ2-3|NA|few|TRBV9
TGTGCCAGCAGCCCCCCGGTTGTTTCAGATACGCAGTATTTT
CASSPPVVSDTQYF
>TRBJ2-5|TRBD1|many|TRBV7-9
TGTGCCAGCAGCTTAGCCCGGACAGGGAACCAAGAGACCCAGTACTTC
CASSLARTGNQETQYF
>TRBJ2-3|TRBD2|few|TRBV6-5
TGTGCCAGCAGTTACTCATCGGCACTAGCGGGTGCAGATACGCAGTATTTT
CASSYSSALAGADTQYF
>TRBJ1-5|NA|NA|TRBV9
TGTGCCAGCAGCGCAAGTAAACAGGACAGTCTAAATAGCAATCAGCCCCAGCATTTT
CASSASKQDSLNSNQPQHF
>TRBJ1-2|TRBD1|NA|TRBV2
TGTGCCACCTGGGACAGGCTTTATGGCTACACCTTC
CATWDRLYGYTF
>TRBJ1-1|TRBD1|NA|TRBV2
TGTGCCAGCAGTTCAGAGACAGGGGGCGAAGCTTTCTTT
CASSSETGGEAFF
>TRBJ1-1|NA|many|TRBV11-2
TGTGCCAGCAGCTTAAACAGGCCCACTGAAGCTTTCTTT
CASSLNRPTEAFF